These 21 T cell receptor beta chains were sequenced from one sample in a study of response to subunit inactivated influenza vaccine. One entry per CDR3 protein results from TCRdb running MiXCR on the RT-PCR reads. The sample carries about 540,000 distinct CDR3 sequences, 13% to 15% recorded once. The sequencing used PBMCs from blood, collected about 11 days after vaccination. The receptors come from a man aged 45 to 65 who received an inactivated influenza vaccine.

The rearrangement uses TRBV10-3 and TRBJ1-1, with 7 bases matching TRBD1. The CDR3 runs to 13 residues. Germline V gene lookup returns CDR1 ENHRY and CDR2 SYGVKD. V was pared by 11 bases and J by 4 bases, with 10 bases of the junction left unmatched. The CDR3 reads CAVSGGSSTEAFF. CDR3 sequence (DNA): TGTGCCGTCTCAGGGGGATCATCCACTGAAGCTTTCTTT.

This clonotype turned up a few times. CDR3 loop: CASSLAGLDTQYF. The CDR3 DNA reads TGTGCCAGCAGCTTAGCGGGACTCGATACGCAGTATTTT. The chain recombines TRBV7-2 with TRBJ2-3; D may be TRBD2 (6 bases). This CDR3 has 13 residues. Trimming removed 0 bases at V and 6 bases at J, with 7 bases between. Germline CDR1 SGHTA, CDR2 FQGNSA.

CDR3 DNA: TGTGCCATCAGTGCCGCTAGCGGGGTCAACACCGGGGAGCTGTTTTTT. It codes for CAISAASGVNTGELFF. The rearrangement joins TRBV10-3 to TRBJ2-2; 9 nucleotides match TRBD2. This CDR3 comprises 16 residues. Germline loops: CDR1 ENHRY, CDR2 SYGVKD. Trimming at V came to 4 bases and at J to 2 bases, leaving 5 bases not matched to a gene.

This clonotype came up a few times. The V and J genes are TRBV20-1 and TRBJ1-5; a weak D match, TRBD1 (6 bases). This CDR3 region has 12 residues. Germline assignment: CDR1 DFQATT and CDR2 SNEGSKA (reference sequence). V gave up 5 bases and J gave up 9 bases, with 14 bases separating them. In DNA, the CDR3 is TGCAGTGCTGGGGCGGCGGACAGGCCCCAGCATTTT. Translated: CSAGAADRPQHF.

This clonotype showed up many times. This chain links TRBV7-2 with TRBJ2-2, with 8 bases matching TRBD1. The germline CDR1 and CDR2 sequences are SGHTA and FQGNSA. The trim removed 3 bases at V and 4 bases at J, leaving 1 base unmatched. The CDR3 contains 14 residues. The CDR3 sequence: CASSLTGVTGELFF. In DNA form, the CDR3 reads TGTGCCAGCAGCTTGACAGGGGTCACCGGGGAGCTGTTTTTT.

The chain recombines TRBV29-1 with TRBJ2-1, with 8 bases matching TRBD1. Germline trimming cut 7 bases from V and 5 bases from J; bases unmatched to any gene: 7. Germline-derived CDR1 and CDR2 are SQVTM and ANQGSEA. The CDR3 covers 13 residues. This CDR3 reads CSGRTGLDNEQFF. CDR3 DNA sequence: TGCAGCGGGCGGACAGGGTTGGACAATGAGCAGTTCTTC.

This clonotype was detected only a few times. V is TRBV7-8 and J is TRBJ2-5; TRBD2 matches at 9 bases. The CDR3 runs 19 residues. Germline loops: CDR1 SGHVS, CDR2 FQNEAQ. Losses at the gene ends were 5 bases for V and 3 bases for J; bases not matched to a gene: 19. The CDR3 DNA reads as TGTGCCAGCAGCATCATAGGACTAGCGATAGCGCGCGTCAAAGAGACCCAGTACTTC. Its translation: CASSIIGLAIARVKETQYF.

This chain links TRBV7-2 with TRBJ2-4; D remains ambiguous. Germline V lookup: CDR1 SGHTA, CDR2 FQGNSA. The CDR3 contains 13 residues. Between the trimmed V and J ends, which lost 5 bases and 6 bases, there was a span of 11 bases. The CDR3 sequence is CASSPGSINIQYF. In DNA form, the CDR3 reads TGTGCCAGCAGCCCGGGTTCTATAAACATTCAGTACTTC.

This clonotype was seen a handful of times. The genes are TRBV18 and TRBJ2-7; weak D call: TRBD1 (5 bases). The CDR3 covers 14 residues. Germline CDR1 and CDR2: KGHSH and LQKENI. Trimming removed 0 bases at V and 2 bases at J, with 8 bases between. In nucleotides, the CDR3 is TGTGCCAGCTCACCACCGCAGGGAACCTACGAGCAGTACTTC. Its protein is CASSPPQGTYEQYF. Full variable domain (missing parts from reference TRBV18 and TRBJ2-7): NAGVMQNPRHLVRRRGQEARLRCSPMKGHSHVYWYRQLPEEGLKFMVYLQKENIIDESGMPKERFSAEFPKEGPSILRIQQVVRGDSAAYFCASSPPQGTYEQYFGPGTRLTVT.

This chain joins TRBV4-3 and TRBJ1-4; 7 nucleotides align to TRBD1. The germline V gene has CDR1 LGHNA and CDR2 YSLEER. CDR3 length: 15 amino acids. V dropped 0 bases and J dropped 7; count of bases not matched to a gene: 5. The CDR3 region is CASSQDGTDIEKLFF. The CDR3 region has the DNA TGCGCCAGCAGCCAAGATGGGACAGACATTGAAAAACTGTTTTTT.

As to this clonotype: One end of the junction varies from germline; a read error may be responsible. The V gene is TRBV5-1, the J gene TRBJ1-1; 7 nucleotides agree with TRBD1. Germline V gene data show CDR1 as SGHRS and CDR2 as YFSETQ. The CDR3 loop spans 14 amino acids. This CDR3 is CASGLQGQNTEAFF. CDR3 DNA: TGCGCCAGCGGCTTACAGGGGCAGAACACTGAAGCTTTCTTT.

With respect to this clonotype: A clone one base away is much larger, so this may be a read error. The final CDR3 position lacks the conserved phenylalanine or tryptophan, pointing to a likely read error. This sequence joins TRBV11-2 and TRBJ2-3; possibly TRBD1 for D (6 bases). This CDR3 contains 13 residues. V gave up 3 bases and J gave up 4 bases, with 8 bases separating them. CDR1 and CDR2 from the germline V gene are SGHAT and FQNNGV. The CDR3, as DNA: TGTGCCAGCAGCTTTGGGGGCCCAGATACGCAGTATCTT. Protein: CASSFGGPDTQYL.

This chain connects TRBV28 to TRBJ2-1; the match to TRBD2 covers 9 bases. The length of the CDR3 is 16 residues. Germline CDR1 and CDR2: MDHEN and SYDVKM. With 8 bases clipped from V and 6 bases from J, the junction kept 14 bases outside the gene matches. The chain's CDR3 is CASSTRRLAVINEQFF. CDR3 DNA: TGTGCCAGCTCAACCCGCCGACTAGCGGTAATCAATGAGCAGTTCTTC.

The genes are TRBV7-2 and TRBJ1-1, with TRBD1 as a possible D gene (6 bases). CDR3 size: 14 residues. CDR1 and CDR2 from the germline V gene are SGHTA and FQGNSA. Trimming removed 5 bases at V and 3 bases at J, with 13 bases between. This CDR3 reads CASSLVGQDTEAFF. The CDR3 DNA is TGTGCCAGCAGCCTAGTGGGACAAGACACTGAAGCTTTCTTT.

J is TRBJ2-2 and V is TRBV7-8, with D unresolved. The CDR3 runs to 14 residues. Trimming took off 3 bases at V and 3 bases at J, with 8 bases between the two ends. Germline V gene sequence: CDR1 SGHVS, CDR2 FQNEAQ. CDR3 DNA: TGTGCCAGCAGCTTGTCAAGGGACACCGGGGAGCTGTTTTTT. It yields the protein CASSLSRDTGELFF.

This clonotype was counted only a few times. V gene TRBV5-1 combines with J gene TRBJ2-2; no definite D call. The CDR3 has 16 amino acids. The germline V gene encodes CDR1 SGHRS and CDR2 YFSETQ. V lost 0 bases and J lost 2, with 11 bases in between. CDR3 in amino acids: CASSLASRLNTGELFF. The CDR3 DNA sequence: TGCGCCAGCAGCTTGGCCTCGAGACTCAACACCGGGGAGCTGTTTTTT.

This clonotype was seen ten or more times. The chain joins TRBV12-3 or TRBV12-4 to TRBJ2-1, with D unclear. This CDR3 has 12 residues. V was cut by 3 bases and J by 7 bases, with 7 bases left in between. The CDR3 DNA follows: TGTGCCAGCAGTTTTATCACGAATGAGCAGTTCTTC. This gives the protein CASSFITNEQFF.

This clonotype was observed a few times. The V gene is TRBV7-9, the J gene TRBJ2-7; no reliable D call. V lost 1 base and J 5 bases, leaving 12 bases between the germline ends. The germline V gene has CDR1 SEHNR and CDR2 FQNEAQ (reference sequence). The CDR3 has 14 residues. This chain's CDR3 is CASSLGVGSDEQYF. CDR3 bases: TGTGCCAGCAGCTTAGGGGTGGGGTCGGACGAGCAGTACTTC.

This clonotype appeared many times. The V and J genes are TRBV20-1 and TRBJ1-5, with D perhaps matching TRBD1 (5 bases). This CDR3 has 15 residues. Per germline, CDR1 DFQATT and CDR2 SNEGSKA (reference sequence). Trimming removed 0 bases at V and 4 bases at J, with 13 bases between. This CDR3 is CSARDTARANQPQHF. CDR3 coding DNA: TGCAGTGCTAGAGATACGGCCAGGGCAAATCAGCCCCAGCATTTT.

The chain has TRBV12-3 or TRBV12-4 and TRBJ2-2; D is possibly TRBD1 (6 bases). The V gene lost 6 bases and the J gene lost 6 bases, with 14 bases spanning the gap. CDR3 length: 14 amino acids. The DNA for the CDR3 is TGTGCCAGCAGCATCGACAGGTTCGCCGGGGAGCTGTTTTTT. Its protein product is CASSIDRFAGELFF.

V gene TRBV20-1 combines with J gene TRBJ1-1; D gene unclear. The germline CDR1 and CDR2 sequences are DFQATT and SNEGSKA (reference sequence). Trimming left V 4 bases short and J 1 base short, with 7 bases between. This CDR3 is 12 amino acids long. The CDR3: CSATHPNTEAFF. The CDR3 DNA is TGCAGTGCTACCCACCCGAACACTGAAGCTTTCTTT.